This TCR beta chain was recovered during a study of blood T cell repertoires in COVID-19. Study information: Acute and convalescent COVID-19 specimens originated in the United States, Italy and Spain. In each case, the material was cDNA or gDNA derived from T cells, B-cell-depleted T cells, or PBMCs.

A word on this clone: Mismatch with germline at one junction end may stem from a read error.

In the study's own analysis: Researchers report that nucleated cell counts were estimated from reference gene primer amplification. Assay: immunoSEQ multiplex PCR; the TCRdb copy retains only in-frame clones and omits some. V and J calls and clone size follow that table, whereas D and trimming were derived from the DNA. The sample holds some 150,000 clones, roughly 87% seen once. Germline CDR1 reads SGHDT; CDR2 reads YYEEEE. The CDR3 is 17 residues long. The chain uses TRBV5-6 and TRBJ1-1; D unclear. Sequences were obtained from peripheral blood. The TCR sequence derives from a woman aged 70-85 years with acute or convalescent COVID-19. This CDR3 reads CASSFTPRPADKTGVSF. In DNA, the CDR3 is TGTGCCAGCAGTTTCACACCGCGACCCGCAGACAAAACCGGGGTCTCCTTT.